A selection of T cell receptor beta chains follows, all from one sample in a study of T cell responses to AZD1222 COVID-19 vaccine. The repertoire was sequenced with immunoSEQ multiplex PCR; TCRdb's copy has only in-frame clones and lacks some. The sample holds 150,000 to 180,000 clones; approximately 87% are singletons and the top ten take about 5.1%. Source: peripheral blood, taken on day 0 of MenACWY control vaccination. These receptor sequences come from an adult in good health. The CDR3 runs from the conserved cysteine through the conserved F or W. D genes are given only for firm matches. Clone size is given for some rows only: seen once, a few or many times, or a class if the clone is expanded.

D gene	V gene	clone size	J gene	CDR3 DNA	CDR3 protein
TRBD1	TRBV24-1	few	TRBJ1-6	TGTGCCACCAGTGATTTCGACGAAGGACAGGGTGAGGGTGAATATAATTCACCCCTCCACTTT	CATSDFDEGQGEGEYNSPLHF
.	TRBV28	.	TRBJ2-2	TGTGCCAGCAGTCCCCGGAGGACCGGGGAGCTGTTTTTT	CASSPRRTGELFF
.	TRBV19	.	TRBJ1-3	TGTGCCAGTAGTCGGACAGCCGCGAACTCTGGAAACACCATATATTTT	CASSRTAANSGNTIYF
.	TRBV5-4	.	TRBJ1-1	TGTGCCAGCAGCTTCAGGGCTAACACTGAAGCTTTCTTT	CASSFRANTEAFF
TRBD1	TRBV4-1	.	TRBJ2-7	TGCGCCAGCAGCCAGAACCCGACGGACAGGTTCTACGAGCAGTACTTC	CASSQNPTDRFYEQYF
.	TRBV6-5	.	TRBJ1-3	TGTGCCAGCAGGCCGGGACATCTAGTTGGAAACACCATATATTTT	CASRPGHLVGNTIYF
TRBD1	TRBV27	.	TRBJ1-1	TGTGCCAGCAGTACCATCCGCCGGGACAGGGAAAGAGCTTTCTTT	CASSTIRRDRERAFF
TRBD1	TRBV18	.	TRBJ2-3	TGTGCCAGCTCACCACCATCAGGGGGCGGTACAGATACGCAGTATTTT	CASSPPSGGGTDTQYF
.	TRBV7-2	.	TRBJ2-1	TGTGCCAGCAGCCCTAACCTAAAATCGAGCTCCTACAATGAGCAGTTCTTC	CASSPNLKSSSYNEQFF
TRBD2	TRBV5-4	.	TRBJ2-7	TGTGCCAGCAGCCCCGGGACTAGCGGGAGGTCGGACGAGCAGTACTTC	CASSPGTSGRSDEQYF
.	TRBV5-4	.	TRBJ2-6	TGTGCCAGCACTTTGGGTGTACCGTCTAGCTCTGGGGCCAACGTCCTGACTTTC	CASTLGVPSSSGANVLTF
TRBD1	TRBV29-1	.	TRBJ2-5	TGCAGCGCGCACAGGGGTGGTCAAGAGACCCAGTACTTC	CSAHRGGQETQYF
TRBD2	TRBV5-4	.	TRBJ2-1	TGTGCCAGCAGTCGCGGGGGGGTCCCTAATGAGCAGTTCTTC	CASSRGGVPNEQFF
TRBD1	TRBV28	.	TRBJ2-2	TGTGCCAGCAGGACTCGGACAGGGCAAGGCGGGGAGCTGTTTTTT	CASRTRTGQGGELFF
TRBD1	TRBV15	.	TRBJ2-1	TGTGCCACCAGCAGACTTTCGGACAGGGCCTACAATGAGCAGTTCTTC	CATSRLSDRAYNEQFF
.	TRBV3-1/TRBV3-2	.	TRBJ1-5	TGTGCCAGCAGCCAATCTGGTCAGCCCCAGCATTTT	CASSQSGQPQHF
TRBD1	TRBV27	.	TRBJ1-5	TGTGCCAGCAGTTTATACGGGACAGGGGGCCACCTGCCCCAGCATTTT	CASSLYGTGGHLPQHF
TRBD1	TRBV7-3	.	TRBJ1-1	TGTGCCAGCAGCCGGGACAGCGGAACAACTGAAGCTTTCTTT	CASSRDSGTTEAFF
TRBD1	TRBV6-1	.	TRBJ1-5	TGTGCCAGCAGTGAGCGGCCAGGGGGTCAGCCCCAGCATTTT	CASSERPGGQPQHF
TRBD1	TRBV6-4	.	TRBJ1-6	TGTGCCAGCAGTGAACAGGGGGGTAATTCACCCCTCCACTTT	CASSEQGGNSPLHF
TRBD2	TRBV4-2	.	TRBJ2-1	TGTGCCAGCAGCCAAAGCCAGCGGGAGTACAATGAGCAGTTCTTC	CASSQSQREYNEQFF
TRBD1	TRBV3-1/TRBV3-2	.	TRBJ1-2	TGTGCCAGCAGCCTCGGACAGGGGGCCTCGGGTGGCTACACCTTC	CASSLGQGASGGYTF
.	TRBV15	.	TRBJ1-1	TGTGCCACCAGCAGAGATCGGGGAGCACACACTGAAGCTTTCTTT	CATSRDRGAHTEAFF
.	TRBV14	.	TRBJ1-2	TGTGCCAGCAGCCAGTTGAGGGAGAACTATGGCTACACCTTC	CASSQLRENYGYTF
.	TRBV15	.	TRBJ1-2	TGTGCCACCAGCAGAGATGGACTGACGGACTATGGCTACACCTTC	CATSRDGLTDYGYTF
TRBD1	TRBV27	.	TRBJ1-1	TGTGCCAGCAGTCCCGACAGGGGAGGCACTGAAGCTTTCTTT	CASSPDRGGTEAFF
TRBD1	TRBV11-3	.	TRBJ2-1	TGTGCCAGCAGCTTAGCCAGGGGGCTCAATGAGCAGTTCTTC	CASSLARGLNEQFF
.	TRBV18	.	TRBJ2-3	TGTGCCAGCTCAGCCTACAGCACAGATACGCAGTATTTT	CASSAYSTDTQYF
TRBD2	TRBV19	.	TRBJ2-4	TGTGCCAGTAGGGAGACGGGACTAGTAAAAAACATTCAGTACTTC	CASRETGLVKNIQYF
.	TRBV5-4	few	TRBJ1-6	TGTGCCAGCAGCTTGTCGGGGGGGACCTATAATTCACCCCTCCACTTT	CASSLSGGTYNSPLHF
.	TRBV19	.	TRBJ1-2	TGTGCCAGTAGTACCGCGGGACTTCTGATGGATGGCTACACCTTC	CASSTAGLLMDGYTF
.	TRBV19	.	TRBJ1-4	TGTGCCAGTAGTACCGCCGGGACGGGAGGGGAAAAACTGTTTTTT	CASSTAGTGGEKLFF
TRBD1	TRBV23-1	few	TRBJ1-2	TGCGCCAGCAGTCAACCGGACAGGGAATATGGCTACACCTTC	CASSQPDREYGYTF
TRBD1	TRBV24-1	.	TRBJ1-5	TGTGCCACCAGTGATTCCCGGACAGGGAATCAGCCCCAGCATTTT	CATSDSRTGNQPQHF
TRBD1	TRBV24-1	.	TRBJ1-5	TGTGCCACCAGTGATCCGGGACAGGGGCGGGCCGGGCCCCAGCATTTT	CATSDPGQGRAGPQHF
.	TRBV28	.	TRBJ1-2	TGTGCCAGCAGTCCTCGGGGCCACTATGGCTACACCTTC	CASSPRGHYGYTF
.	TRBV5-6	few	TRBJ1-3	TGTGCCAGCAGCTCCGCTGTCGGAAACACCATATATTTT	CASSSAVGNTIYF
.	TRBV2	.	TRBJ2-5	TGTGCCAGCAGTCAAGGGAGGGAGACCCAGTACTTC	CASSQGRETQYF